The clone carrying this T cell receptor (beta chain) was seen a handful of times. Antigen: not known. At a deep level, the assay was run. Sequenced by immunoSEQ multiplex PCR; TCRdb stores in-frame clones only, minus some. The sample carries 90,000 to 120,000 clones, over 65% recorded once. The data originate from a study of shared clonotypes between healthy human individuals. Study-wide points: Sampling covered nothing but blood. Tissue TCR repertoires likely differ from those found in blood.

This CDR3 is 13 amino acids long. Trimming cost V 6 bases and J 6 bases; bases outside gene matches: 5. Germline V gene sequence: CDR1 SNHLY, CDR2 FYNNEI. V gene TRBV2 combines with J gene TRBJ2-7; 10 nucleotides align to TRBD1. Specimen: memory CD8+ T cells sorted from blood. Stated subset: CD45RO+ cells pooled with CCR7-negative TemRA cells. The sequence came from a woman in her thirties in good health. The CDR3: CASRDRGQGEQYF. The CDR3 nucleotides read TGTGCCAGCAGAGACAGGGGGCAGGGCGAGCAGTACTTC.